The 22 T cell receptor beta chains listed next were all sequenced from one sample in a study of cytotoxic CD8 clonotypes in ibrutinib-treated CLL. Using immunoSEQ multiplex PCR, the repertoire was profiled, and TCRdb retains in-frame clones only, with some absent. Found here are 160,000 or so clones, 70% to 90% of them singletons; the top ten hold roughly 3%. Sequenced material: PBMCs, taken at disease progression, from a patient treated with ibrutinib. The receptors shown here come from a human donor with chronic lymphocytic leukemia.

This chain joins TRBV11-2 and TRBJ1-2; 10 bases agree with TRBD1. Per the germline V gene, CDR1 is SGHAT and CDR2 is FQNNGV. V lost 5 bases and J lost 4; bases outside the gene matches: 1. The CDR3 covers 13 residues. CDR3 loop: CASSRQGAYGYTF. The CDR3 DNA is TGTGCCAGCAGCCGACAGGGGGCCTATGGCTACACCTTC. Full variable domain (outside the CDR3, taken from reference TRBV11-2 and TRBJ1-2): EAGVAQSPRYKIIEKRQSVAFWCNPISGHATLYWYQQILGQGPKLLIQFQNNGVVDDSQLPKDRFSAERLKGVDSTLKIQPAKLEDSAVYLCASSRQGAYGYTFGSGTRLTVV.

This clone was recorded a few times. The rearrangement links TRBV19 to TRBJ2-1; D uncertain. Trimming stripped 7 bases from V and 6 bases from J, with 13 bases between. This CDR3 is built from 13 residues. Germline CDR1 reads LNHDA; CDR2 reads SQIVND (reference sequence). As DNA, the CDR3 is TGTGCCAGTAATCCCGAGACGGGCAATGAGCAGTTCTTC. Translating it yields CASNPETGNEQFF.

The V and J genes are TRBV4-2 and TRBJ1-1; D remains unclear. CDR3 length: 13 residues. The V and J ends lost 4 bases and 0 bases respectively, with 6 bases between them. CDR1 is LGHNA, CDR2 YNFKEQ, per germline. CDR3 nucleotide sequence: TGTGCCAGCAGCCCCAAGATGAACACTGAAGCTTTCTTT. Its translation is CASSPKMNTEAFF.

This chain uses TRBV29-1 with TRBJ1-2, with TRBD1 matching 8 bases. J was trimmed by 0 bases and V by 1 base; bases with no gene match: 4. The germline V gene has CDR1 SQVTM and CDR2 ANQGSEA. The CDR3 totals 15 residues. The CDR3 coding sequence is TGCAGCGTTGAAGCAGGGGGCCTCGCTAACTATGGCTACACCTTC. This encodes CSVEAGGLANYGYTF.

CDR3: CASSPGTSGYYEQYF. CDR3 DNA: TGTGCCAGCAGCCCCGGGACTAGCGGGTACTACGAGCAGTACTTC. The chain employs TRBV11-3 and TRBJ2-7, with 12 bases aligning to TRBD2. The CDR3 contains 15 residues. In germline, CDR1 is SGHNT, CDR2 YENEEA. V was clipped by 5 bases and J by 3 bases; unmatched bases: 5.

This chain joins TRBV7-8 and TRBJ1-1; TRBD1 matches 10 bases. Germline lookup yields CDR1 SGHVS and CDR2 FQNEAQ. V was clipped by 4 bases and J by 5 bases; unmatched bases: 7. This CDR3 has 15 amino acids. The CDR3 sequence: CASSSGDRGLTEAFF. In DNA, the CDR3 is TGTGCCAGCAGCTCCGGGGACAGGGGACTGACTGAAGCTTTCTTT.

V usage is TRBV29-1 and J usage is TRBJ2-5; D possibly corresponds to TRBD1 (6 bases). V gave up 5 bases and J gave up 5 bases, with 18 bases separating them. Germline V lookup: CDR1 SQVTM, CDR2 ANQGSEA. The CDR3 has 14 residues. CDR3 DNA sequence: TGCAGCGTTTCTGTCTGGGGGCGCGCGGAGACCCAGTACTTC. Protein product: CSVSVWGRAETQYF.

The chain recombines TRBV28 with TRBJ2-1; 9 bases are a match to TRBD2. From germline, CDR1 is MDHEN and CDR2 SYDVKM. CDR3 length: 13 amino acids. Trimming at V came to 9 bases and at J to 7 bases, leaving 7 bases not matched to a gene. The DNA of the CDR3 is TGTGCCAGTCTAGGGACTAGCCTTAATGAGCAGTTCTTC. It codes for CASLGTSLNEQFF.

The genes are TRBV20-1 and TRBJ1-5; D gene ambiguous. The CDR3 contains 11 residues. The V end lost 5 bases, the J end lost 9 bases, and 11 bases lay between the germline ends. CDR1 DFQATT and CDR2 SNEGSKA come from the germline V gene (reference sequence). The CDR3 loop reads CSASAGGPQHF. In DNA, the CDR3 is TGCAGTGCTTCCGCCGGAGGGCCCCAGCATTTT.

The chain combines TRBV6-6 with TRBJ2-2; D uncertain. V was cut by 0 bases and J by 3 bases, with 5 bases left in between. The CDR3 sequence is 14 residues long. The germline gives CDR1 MNHNY, CDR2 SVGAGI (reference sequence). The CDR3 sequence is CASSYSGYTGELFF. DNA for the CDR3: TGTGCCAGCAGTTACTCCGGATACACCGGGGAGCTGTTTTTT.

This sequence joins TRBV7-6 and TRBJ1-4; no clear D gene. Trimming cost V 5 bases and J 5 bases, with 21 bases left between them. The CDR3 length is 17 residues. CDR1 and CDR2 from the germline V gene are SGHVS and FNYEAQ. For the CDR3, the DNA is TGTGCCAGCAGCCGAATACCTCGACCGGAGACGAATGAAAAACTGTTTTTT. This codes for CASSRIPRPETNEKLFF. The complete variable domain, with remaining parts taken from reference TRBV7-6 and TRBJ1-4, reads GAGVSQSPRYKVTKRGQDVALRCDPISGHVSLYWYRQALGQGPEFLTYFNYEAQQDKSGLPNDRFSAERPEGSISTLTIQRTEQRDSAMYRCASSRIPRPETNEKLFFGSGTQLSVL.

The chain uses TRBV5-4 and TRBJ1-2; maybe TRBD1 (6 bases). Germline CDR1 SGHNT, CDR2 YYREEE (reference sequence). The CDR3 is 17 residues long. V was shortened by 2 bases and J by 5 bases, with 22 bases between the two germline ends. CDR3 amino acids: CASSFRGARARWYGYTF. CDR3 nucleotides: TGTGCCAGCAGCTTTCGGGGGGCGCGGGCTAGATGGTATGGCTACACCTTC.

V gene TRBV6-1 combines with J gene TRBJ2-7, with a tentative D call TRBD2 (5 bases). Per germline, CDR1 MNHNS and CDR2 SASEGT. Trimming pared 3 bases from V and 3 bases from J, leaving 15 bases between. The CDR3 contains 15 residues. The CDR3 is CASSDGGVSYYEQYF. The CDR3 bases are TGTGCCAGCAGTGATGGAGGCGTCTCGTACTACGAGCAGTACTTC.

The chain uses TRBV19 and TRBJ1-5, with 11 bases fitting TRBD1. From germline, CDR1 is LNHDA and CDR2 SQIVND (reference sequence). There are 15 residues in the CDR3. Trimming at V came to 5 bases and at J to 3 bases, leaving 3 bases not matched to a gene. The CDR3 region has the DNA TGTGCCAGTAGTCGGGACAGGGGGATCAATCAGCCCCAGCATTTT. It encodes CASSRDRGINQPQHF.

The chain joins TRBV5-1 to TRBJ2-4; no definite D call. This CDR3 spans 11 amino acids. The germline V gene encodes CDR1 SGHRS and CDR2 YFSETQ. V lost 4 bases and J 8 bases, leaving 7 bases between the germline ends. The CDR3 here is CASSVKDIQYF. In DNA form, the CDR3 reads TGCGCCAGCAGCGTAAAGGACATTCAGTACTTC. Full variable domain (outside the CDR3, taken from reference TRBV5-1 and TRBJ2-4): KAGVTQTPRYLIKTRGQQVTLSCSPISGHRSVSWYQQTPGQGLQFLFEYFSETQRNKGNFPGRFSGRQFSNSRSEMNVSTLELGDSALYLCASSVKDIQYFGAGTRLSVL.

The CDR3, as DNA: TGTGCCAGTAGCCCGAATTTCCGGGACAGGGTAGGTGGCTACACCTTC. Amino acids: CASSPNFRDRVGGYTF. This sequence joins TRBV19 and TRBJ1-2, with TRBD1 matching over 9 bases. Germline assignment: CDR1 LNHDA and CDR2 SQIVND (reference sequence). J lost 7 bases, V lost 6 bases, and 15 bases had no gene match. This CDR3 spans 16 amino acids.

CDR3 sequence: CASSLGAIKLAYEQYF. DNA of the CDR3: TGTGCCAGCAGCTTAGGGGCAATCAAGTTAGCCTACGAGCAGTACTTC. This sequence joins TRBV7-2 and TRBJ2-7, with D unclear. This CDR3 has 16 amino acids. V gave up 1 base and J gave up 2 bases, with 15 bases separating them. Germline CDR1 SGHTA, CDR2 FQGNSA.

This sequence joins TRBV7-3 and TRBJ2-5; D tentatively fits TRBD1 or TRBD2 (5 bases each). Germline V CDR1 and CDR2: SGHTA, FQGTGA. The CDR3 consists of 14 residues. V dropped 5 bases and J dropped 5 bases, with 15 bases sitting between them. In DNA, the CDR3 is TGTGCCAGCAGCGTTGAGAGGGGCCTGGAGACCCAGTACTTC. This sequence encodes CASSVERGLETQYF.

This chain uses TRBV4-1 with TRBJ2-5; 7 positions match TRBD1. J was trimmed by 5 bases and V by 6 bases; bases with no gene match: 9. CDR3 size: 14 residues. Germline V gene lookup returns CDR1 MGHRA and CDR2 YSYEKL. The CDR3 nucleotides are TGCGCCAGCAGACCCCAACAGGGGCGGGAGACCCAGTACTTC. Its protein is CASRPQQGRETQYF.

The CDR3 DNA sequence: TGTGCCAGCAGCTCCCATAGGGAAGAGACCCAGTACTTC. Its protein is CASSSHREETQYF. This chain uses TRBV11-2 with TRBJ2-5; D call uncertain. The CDR3 sequence is 13 residues long. Germline values: CDR1 SGHAT, CDR2 FQNNGV. Trimming removed 4 bases at V and 3 bases at J, with 9 bases between.

In DNA, the CDR3 is TGTGCCAGCAGCACGACAGGGTCCCCCGGGGAGCTGTTTTTT. Its translation: CASSTTGSPGELFF. V usage is TRBV7-8 and J usage is TRBJ2-2, with TRBD1 matching 7 bases. Germline lookup yields CDR1 SGHVS and CDR2 FQNEAQ. The CDR3 spans 14 residues. Trimming took 5 bases from V and 6 from J; bases not matched to a gene: 6.

This chain links TRBV14 with TRBJ1-2; TRBD1 matches at 7 bases. This CDR3 has 15 residues. Germline CDR1 SGHDN, CDR2 FVKESK. Unmatched junction bases numbered 10, after V lost 5 bases and J lost 4 bases. The CDR3 DNA follows: TGTGCCAGCAGCGAAAGCGGACAGGCCCGCTATGGCTACACCTTC. Its translation: CASSESGQARYGYTF.